The T cell receptor beta chain under discussion was sequenced for a study of cytomegalovirus exposure and HLA in healthy donors. Trimming at V came to 3 bases and at J to 3 bases, leaving 4 bases not matched to a gene. Germline CDR1 is SNHLY and CDR2 is FYNNEI. The CDR3 is 15 amino acids. The PCR employed 60 Vbeta primers together with 13 Jbeta primers. Measured with immunoSEQ multiplex PCR; TCRdb has only the in-frame clones, and not every one. The sample shows 150,000 to 200,000 clones, roughly 84% of them seen only once. The sample was PBMCs. The V call is TRBV2, the J call TRBJ2-1, with 8 bases lining up with TRBD2. This TCR derives from a girl under three years old in good health and CMV-seronegative. The CDR3 DNA follows: TGTGCCAGCAGTGATGAGCGGGAGTTCTACAATGAGCAGTTCTTC. Its translation: CASSDEREFYNEQFF.